These 27 T cell receptor beta chains were sequenced from one sample in a study of T cell responses to AZD1222 COVID-19 vaccine. Libraries were prepared by immunoSEQ multiplex PCR; TCRdb keeps only in-frame clonotypes and omits some of them. Seen here are around 160,000 clones, roughly 80% observed once, and the top ten hold roughly 4.3%. This specimen was peripheral blood, taken on day 0 of MenACWY control vaccination. Receptors were obtained from an adult in good health.

The chain uses TRBV3-1 (or the pseudogene TRBV3-2) and TRBJ2-1; no clear D. The V gene's germline CDR1 is LGHDT and CDR2 YNNKEL (reference sequence). The CDR3 is 14 residues long. The V end was cut by 0 bases, the J end by 8 bases, with 11 bases between. The CDR3 sequence is CASSQEGNHDEQFF. CDR3 nucleotide sequence: TGTGCCAGCAGCCAAGAAGGGAACCACGATGAGCAGTTCTTC.

The chain is built from TRBV11-2 and TRBJ1-4; the D gene is possibly TRBD1 (6 bases). V was clipped by 0 bases and J by 10 bases, with 12 bases between them. Germline V gene lookup returns CDR1 SGHAT and CDR2 FQNNGV. The CDR3 runs 14 residues. CDR3: CASSLEPGVAKLFF. DNA of the CDR3: TGTGCCAGCAGCTTAGAGCCAGGGGTGGCAAAACTGTTTTTT.

This chain links TRBV5-1 with TRBJ1-3; D might be TRBD1 (6 bases). The CDR3 spans 14 residues. Germline V lookup: CDR1 SGHRS, CDR2 YFSETQ. The V and J ends lost 0 bases and 12 bases respectively, with 16 bases between them. Here the CDR3 DNA reads TGCGCCAGCAGCTTGGACTGGGGGCAGGGCGACATATATTTT. Its protein is CASSLDWGQGDIYF.

This clone was counted between two and nine times. The rearrangement links TRBV28 to TRBJ2-7; perhaps TRBD1 as D (5 bases). Germline assignment: CDR1 MDHEN and CDR2 SYDVKM. This CDR3 comprises 13 residues. The V end lost 5 bases, the J end lost 3 bases, and 11 bases lay between the germline ends. CDR3 sequence (DNA): TGTGCCAGCAGTCCTGACAGTGACTACGAGCAGTACGTC. Its protein product is CASSPDSDYEQYV.

The rearrangement uses TRBV3-1 (or the pseudogene TRBV3-2) and TRBJ2-4; 10 bases line up with TRBD1. Germline CDR1 is LGHDT and CDR2 is YNNKEL (reference sequence). V dropped 5 bases and J dropped 6; count of bases not matched to a gene: 4. CDR3 length equals 14 residues. CDR3 in amino acids: CASSSRDRGNIQYF. CDR3 bases: TGTGCCAGCAGCAGCCGGGACAGGGGAAACATTCAGTACTTC.

The chain combines TRBV5-6 with TRBJ2-1; D is undetermined. Germline V gene sequence: CDR1 SGHDT, CDR2 YYEEEE. This CDR3 region has 15 residues. Trimming removed 1 base from V and 6 bases from J, with 14 bases in between. The CDR3 region is CASSLKPPNGNEQFF. The DNA of the CDR3 is TGTGCCAGCAGCTTGAAACCCCCTAATGGCAATGAGCAGTTCTTC. The variable domain in full, with the rest retrieved from reference TRBV5-6 and TRBJ2-1, is DAGVTQSPTHLIKTRGQQVTLRCSPKSGHDTVSWYQQALGQGPQFIFQYYEEEERQRGNFPDRFSGHQFPNYSSELNVNALLLGDSALYLCASSLKPPNGNEQFFGPGTRLTVL.

V and J are TRBV30 and TRBJ1-1; no reliable D call. CDR3 size: 14 residues. Per the germline V gene, CDR1 is GTSNPN and CDR2 is SVGIG (reference sequence). Trimming cost V 2 bases and J 6 bases, with 16 bases left between them. This chain's CDR3 is CAWSLEAAGAEAFF. As DNA, the CDR3 is TGTGCCTGGAGTCTAGAGGCAGCCGGGGCTGAAGCTTTCTTT.

The chain recombines TRBV9 with TRBJ2-3; TRBD2 might be the D (6 bases). The CDR3 sequence is 15 residues long. Germline CDR1 reads SGDLS; CDR2 reads YYNGEE. V lost 2 bases to trimming and J lost 6 bases, with 16 bases between them. CDR3 protein: CASSVGGEEWDTQYF. CDR3 nucleotide sequence: TGTGCCAGCAGCGTTGGCGGGGAGGAATGGGATACGCAGTATTTT.

The rearrangement uses TRBV5-1 and TRBJ2-7, with 10 bases aligning to TRBD1. The germline V gene encodes CDR1 SGHRS and CDR2 YFSETQ. Trimming removed 2 bases from V and 2 bases from J; junction bases left unmatched: 4. The CDR3 contains 15 residues. CDR3 region: CASSFVGQGAYEQYF. The CDR3, as DNA: TGCGCCAGCAGCTTCGTCGGACAGGGGGCCTACGAGCAGTACTTC.

This chain connects TRBV6-5 to TRBJ1-1; D remains ambiguous. Per germline, CDR1 MNHEY and CDR2 SVGAGI. The CDR3 has 13 amino acids. V lost 7 bases, J lost 3 bases, and 12 bases lay in between. The CDR3 nucleotides read TGTGCCAGCATGACCAGCCTGCACACTGAAGCTTTCTTT. It yields the protein CASMTSLHTEAFF.

This clone appeared a few times. CDR3 sequence: CASSQVLGANVLTF. The CDR3 nucleotides are TGTGCCAGCAGCCAAGTTCTGGGGGCCAACGTCCTGACTTTC. This chain uses TRBV14 with TRBJ2-6; D is unclear. The CDR3 spans 14 residues. Trimming shortened V by 1 base and J by 4 bases, and 5 bases separated the two germline ends. Per the germline V gene, CDR1 is SGHDN and CDR2 is FVKESK.

The chain has TRBV11-2 and TRBJ2-7; TRBD1 agrees at 8 bases. The CDR3 is 18 residues long. Per germline, CDR1 SGHAT and CDR2 FQNNGV. V shed 0 bases and J 5 bases; nucleotides not matched to a gene: 15. CDR3 region: CASSLEREAWGRGHEQYF. The CDR3 DNA reads TGTGCCAGCAGCTTAGAGAGGGAAGCGTGGGGCAGGGGGCACGAGCAGTACTTC.

The rearrangement links TRBV19 to TRBJ1-5; the D gene is possibly TRBD1 (5 bases). This CDR3 comprises 15 residues. Looked up from germline, CDR1 is LNHDA and CDR2 is SQIVND (reference sequence). The V and J ends lost 1 base and 6 bases respectively, with 13 bases between them. The CDR3 sequence: CASSIGSQGPQPQHF. CDR3 DNA: TGTGCCAGTAGTATAGGTAGTCAGGGACCTCAGCCCCAGCATTTT.

V usage is TRBV29-1 and J usage is TRBJ1-2; D is unclear. Per the germline V gene, CDR1 is SQVTM and CDR2 is ANQGSEA. Trimming left V 4 bases short and J 2 bases short, with 8 bases between. CDR3 size: 12 residues. CDR3 sequence: CSVVVGNYGYTF. In DNA, the CDR3 is TGCAGCGTTGTAGTCGGAAACTATGGCTACACCTTC. Full variable domain (rest looked up from reference TRBV29-1 and TRBJ1-2): SAVISQKPSRDICQRGTSLTIQCQVDSQVTMMFWYRQQPGQSLTLIATANQGSEATYESGFVIDKFPISRPNLTFSTLTVSNMSPEDSSIYLCSVVVGNYGYTFGSGTRLTVV.

In this sample, this clone turned up once. The rearrangement links TRBV19 to TRBJ2-1; 9 positions match TRBD2. This CDR3 has 15 residues. Germline assignment: CDR1 LNHDA and CDR2 SQIVND (reference sequence). V was clipped by 7 bases and J by 2 bases; unmatched bases: 6. The CDR3 DNA follows: TGTGCCAGTACGCGAGCGGGGGGTACCTACAATGAGCAGTTCTTC. It codes for CASTRAGGTYNEQFF.

The genes are TRBV23-1 and TRBJ2-2, with 8 positions matching TRBD1. TRBV23-1 carries the ORF label, with uncertain function. Trimming cost V 2 bases and J 6 bases; bases outside gene matches: 23. This CDR3 has 21 amino acids. The CDR3 sequence: CASSQPLSRGRFRPYAGELFF. CDR3 DNA: TGCGCCAGCAGTCAACCTCTCAGCAGGGGGCGATTCCGACCCTACGCCGGGGAGCTGTTTTTT.

The chain has TRBV28 and TRBJ2-1; TRBD1 aligns across 8 bases. V gave up 5 bases and J gave up 1 base; unmatched junction bases: 7. The CDR3 extends over 16 amino acids. Looked up from germline, CDR1 is MDHEN and CDR2 is SYDVKM. CDR3 loop: CASSVGQGGSYNEQFF. The CDR3 DNA reads as TGTGCCAGCAGTGTCGGACAGGGTGGTTCCTACAATGAGCAGTTCTTC.

The chain joins TRBV19 to TRBJ2-1; tentative D call: TRBD2 (6 bases). The V gene's germline CDR1 is LNHDA and CDR2 SQIVND (reference sequence). The CDR3 is made up of 18 amino acids. V gave up 5 bases and J gave up 1 base, with 21 bases separating them. CDR3 sequence: CASSSGVEGIFSYNEQFF. CDR3 sequence (DNA): TGTGCCAGTAGTTCGGGGGTGGAGGGAATCTTTTCCTACAATGAGCAGTTCTTC.

The J gene is TRBJ1-3, the V gene TRBV13; D unclear. This CDR3 has 12 residues. Trimming left V 11 bases short and J 7 bases short, with 15 bases between. The germline CDR1 and CDR2 sequences are PRHDT and FYEKMQ (reference sequence). The CDR3 loop reads CASGVSPNTIYF. The CDR3 DNA follows: TGTGCCTCGGGAGTCAGCCCGAACACCATATATTTT.

The V call is TRBV4-1, the J call TRBJ2-3; TRBD2 is a possible D gene (5 bases). CDR3 size: 14 residues. The germline V gene encodes CDR1 MGHRA and CDR2 YSYEKL. V was shortened by 8 bases and J by 2 bases, with 14 bases between the two germline ends. This chain's CDR3 is CASRTQTNTDTQYF. The CDR3, as DNA: TGCGCCAGCCGAACCCAGACTAACACAGATACGCAGTATTTT.

This clone was observed a handful of times. The chain recombines TRBV4-2 with TRBJ2-3; 8 positions match TRBD2. Germline V gives CDR1 LGHNA, CDR2 YNFKEQ. The CDR3 totals 15 residues. With 0 bases clipped from V and 4 bases from J, the junction kept 3 bases outside the gene matches. The CDR3 sequence: CASSQDRGGPDTQYF. The CDR3 nucleotides read TGTGCCAGCAGCCAAGATCGGGGGGGCCCAGATACGCAGTATTTT.

V and J are TRBV10-2 and TRBJ1-5; D remains ambiguous. From germline, CDR1 is WSHSY and CDR2 SAAADI. This CDR3 has 13 residues. V was clipped by 8 bases and J by 2 bases, with 10 bases between them. The CDR3 bases are TGCGCCAGCGGTCCTACACGCAATCAGCCCCAGCATTTT. The encoded protein is CASGPTRNQPQHF.

V and J are TRBV18 and TRBJ2-2; D not resolved. The CDR3 runs 16 residues. Trimming pared 3 bases from V and 0 bases from J, leaving 11 bases between. Germline-derived CDR1 and CDR2 are KGHSH and LQKENI. CDR3 residues: CASSPGADTNTGELFF. For the CDR3, the DNA is TGTGCCAGCTCACCTGGCGCAGATACGAACACCGGGGAGCTGTTTTTT.

The rearrangement links TRBV5-6 to TRBJ2-2; TRBD2 agrees at 7 bases. V lost 4 bases and J lost 6; bases outside the gene matches: 6. The CDR3 is 14 residues long. Per the germline V gene, CDR1 is SGHDT and CDR2 is YYEEEE. Written as DNA, the CDR3 is TGTGCCAGCAGCCTGGCAGGGAGGGCCGGGGAGCTGTTTTTT. Translating it yields CASSLAGRAGELFF. Combining the CDR3 with reference TRBV5-6 and TRBJ2-2 gives the whole variable domain DAGVTQSPTHLIKTRGQQVTLRCSPKSGHDTVSWYQQALGQGPQFIFQYYEEEERQRGNFPDRFSGHQFPNYSSELNVNALLLGDSALYLCASSLAGRAGELFFGEGSRLTVL.

This chain uses TRBV7-9 with TRBJ2-1; D remains ambiguous. V dropped 5 bases and J dropped 8 bases, with 13 bases sitting between them. Germline V CDR1 and CDR2: SEHNR, FQNEAQ (reference sequence). CDR3 size: 13 residues. This chain's CDR3 is CASSPIAAYEQFF. The CDR3 region has the DNA TGTGCCAGCAGCCCTATAGCCGCGTATGAGCAGTTCTTC.

The chain is built from TRBV20-1 and TRBJ1-2; D unresolved. This CDR3 is built from 12 residues. Germline-derived CDR1 and CDR2 are DFQATT and SNEGSKA (reference sequence). The V gene lost 3 bases and the J gene lost 7 bases, with 12 bases spanning the gap. CDR3 loop: CSASAADLGYTF. Here the CDR3 DNA reads TGCAGTGCTAGTGCGGCGGATCTTGGCTACACCTTC.

The V and J genes are TRBV2 and TRBJ1-6; D unresolved. The V end was cut by 4 bases, the J end by 10 bases, with 14 bases between. Germline CDR1 and CDR2: SNHLY and FYNNEI. The CDR3 contains 14 residues. In DNA, the CDR3 is TGTGCCAGCAGTGTCGAGGGAGGAAGGTCACCCCTCCACTTT. Translating it yields CASSVEGGRSPLHF. Supplemented by reference TRBV2 and TRBJ1-6, the full variable domain reads EPEVTQTPSHQVTQMGQEVILRCVPISNHLYFYWYRQILGQKVEFLVSFYNNEISEKSEIFDDQFSVERPDGSNFTLKIRSTKLEDSAMYFCASSVEGGRSPLHFGNGTRLTVT.